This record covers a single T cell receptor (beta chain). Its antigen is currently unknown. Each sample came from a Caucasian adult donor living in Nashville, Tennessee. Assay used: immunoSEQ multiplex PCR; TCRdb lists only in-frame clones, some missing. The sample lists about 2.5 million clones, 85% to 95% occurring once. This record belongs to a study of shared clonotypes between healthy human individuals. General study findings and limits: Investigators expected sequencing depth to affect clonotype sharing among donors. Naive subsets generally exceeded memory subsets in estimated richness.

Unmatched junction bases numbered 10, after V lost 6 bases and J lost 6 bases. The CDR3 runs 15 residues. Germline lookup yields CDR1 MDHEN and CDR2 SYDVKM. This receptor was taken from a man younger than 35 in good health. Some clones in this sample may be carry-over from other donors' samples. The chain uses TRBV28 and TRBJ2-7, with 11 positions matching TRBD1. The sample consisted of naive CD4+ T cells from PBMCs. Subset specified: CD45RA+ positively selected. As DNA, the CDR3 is TGTGCCAGCAGAGAATCCGGGACAGGGGGAACCGAGCAGTACTTC. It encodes CASRESGTGGTEQYF.